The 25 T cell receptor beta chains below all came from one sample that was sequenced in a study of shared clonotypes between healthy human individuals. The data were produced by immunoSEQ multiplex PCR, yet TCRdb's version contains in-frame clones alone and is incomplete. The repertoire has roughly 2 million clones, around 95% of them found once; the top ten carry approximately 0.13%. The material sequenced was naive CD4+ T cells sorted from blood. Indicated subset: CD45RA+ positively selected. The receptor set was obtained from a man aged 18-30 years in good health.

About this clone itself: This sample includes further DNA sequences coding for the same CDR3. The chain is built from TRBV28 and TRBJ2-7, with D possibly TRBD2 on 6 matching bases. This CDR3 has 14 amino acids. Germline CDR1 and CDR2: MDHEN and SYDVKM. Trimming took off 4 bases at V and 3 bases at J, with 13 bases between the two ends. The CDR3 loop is CASSSLGGGYEQYF. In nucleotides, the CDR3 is TGTGCCAGCAGTTCCTTGGGAGGCGGCTACGAGCAGTACTTC.

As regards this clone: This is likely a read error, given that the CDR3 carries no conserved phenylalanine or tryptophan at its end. The CDR3 coding sequence is TGTGCCTGGAGTTTACAGTCGGATGGCTACACCCTC. Protein: CAWSLQSDGYTL. The chain employs TRBV30 and TRBJ1-2; D gene ambiguous. The CDR3 runs 12 residues. The V end was cut by 2 bases, the J end by 6 bases, with 10 bases between. Germline CDR1 GTSNPN, CDR2 SVGIG (reference sequence).

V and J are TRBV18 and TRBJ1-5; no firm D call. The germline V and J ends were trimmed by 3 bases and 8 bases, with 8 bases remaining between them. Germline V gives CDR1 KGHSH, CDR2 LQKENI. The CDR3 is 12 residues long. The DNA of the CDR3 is TGTGCCAGCTCACCGGTCTCGGAGCCCCAGCATTTT. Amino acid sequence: CASSPVSEPQHF.

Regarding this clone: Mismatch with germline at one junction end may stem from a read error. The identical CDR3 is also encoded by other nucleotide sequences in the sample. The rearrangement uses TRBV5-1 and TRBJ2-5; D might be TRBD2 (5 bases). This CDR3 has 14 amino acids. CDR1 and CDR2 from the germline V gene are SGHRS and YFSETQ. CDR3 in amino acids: CASSLERSQETQYF. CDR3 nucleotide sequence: TGCGCCAGTAGCTTGGAGCGGAGCCAAGAGACCCAGTACTTC.

The CDR3 DNA is TGTGCTAGTGGTTTGCACCTTATATATTTT. It translates to CASGLHLIYF. The rearrangement joins TRBV12-5 to TRBJ1-3; the D is unclear. The germline CDR1 and CDR2 sequences are LGHNT and FRNRAP. The CDR3 covers 10 residues. With 2 bases removed from V and 13 bases from J, the gap between germline ends came to 6 bases. The complete variable domain, with remaining parts taken from reference TRBV12-5 and TRBJ1-3, reads DARVTQTPRHKVTEMGQEVTMRCQPILGHNTVFWYRQTMMQGLELLAYFRNRAPLDDSGMPKDRFSAEMPDATLATLKIQPSEPRDSAVYFCASGLHLIYFGEGSWLTVV.

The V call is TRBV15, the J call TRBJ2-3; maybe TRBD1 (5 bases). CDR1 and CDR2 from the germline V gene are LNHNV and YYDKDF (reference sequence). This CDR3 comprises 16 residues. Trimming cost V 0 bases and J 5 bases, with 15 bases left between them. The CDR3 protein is CATSRDGRQNLDTQYF. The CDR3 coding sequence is TGTGCCACCAGCAGAGATGGCAGACAGAACTTAGATACGCAGTATTTT. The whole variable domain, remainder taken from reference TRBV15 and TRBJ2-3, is DAMVIQNPRYQVTQFGKPVTLSCSQTLNHNVMYWYQQKSSQAPKLLFHYYDKDFNNEADTPDNFQSRRPNTSFCFLDIRSPGLGDTAMYLCATSRDGRQNLDTQYFGPGTRLTVL.

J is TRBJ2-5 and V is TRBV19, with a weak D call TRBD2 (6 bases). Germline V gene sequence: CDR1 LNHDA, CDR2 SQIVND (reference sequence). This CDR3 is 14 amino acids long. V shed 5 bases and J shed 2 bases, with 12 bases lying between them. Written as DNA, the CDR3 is TGTGCCAGTAGTCGACTAGGAACGCAAGAGACCCAGTACTTC. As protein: CASSRLGTQETQYF.

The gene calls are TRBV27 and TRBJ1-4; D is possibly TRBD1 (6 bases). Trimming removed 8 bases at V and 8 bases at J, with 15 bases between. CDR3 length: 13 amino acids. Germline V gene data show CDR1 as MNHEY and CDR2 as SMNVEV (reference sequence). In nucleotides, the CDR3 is TGTGCCAGCTCTAGGGGGTTAGGGGAAAAACTGTTTTTT. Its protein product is CASSRGLGEKLFF.

Here the CDR3 DNA reads TGTGCCAGCAGCTTTTACAGGGGGATTGGCACTGAAGCTTTCTTT. Protein product: CASSFYRGIGTEAFF. V is TRBV5-4 and J is TRBJ1-1; 8 bases align to TRBD1. V was clipped by 2 bases and J by 4 bases; unmatched bases: 7. The CDR3 runs to 15 residues. Per the germline V gene, CDR1 is SGHNT and CDR2 is YYREEE (reference sequence).

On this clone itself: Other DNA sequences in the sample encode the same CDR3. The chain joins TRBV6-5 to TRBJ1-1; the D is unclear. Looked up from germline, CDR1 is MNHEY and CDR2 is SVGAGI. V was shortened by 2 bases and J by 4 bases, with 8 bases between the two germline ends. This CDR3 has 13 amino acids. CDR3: CASSYRAPTEAFF. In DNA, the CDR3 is TGTGCCAGCAGTTACCGGGCTCCCACTGAAGCTTTCTTT.

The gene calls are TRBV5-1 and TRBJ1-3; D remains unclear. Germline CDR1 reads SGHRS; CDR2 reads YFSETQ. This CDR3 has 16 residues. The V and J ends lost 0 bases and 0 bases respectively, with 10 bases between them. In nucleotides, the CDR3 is TGCGCCAGCAGCTTGGCTGCAGCACACTCTGGAAACACCATATATTTT. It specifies CASSLAAAHSGNTIYF.

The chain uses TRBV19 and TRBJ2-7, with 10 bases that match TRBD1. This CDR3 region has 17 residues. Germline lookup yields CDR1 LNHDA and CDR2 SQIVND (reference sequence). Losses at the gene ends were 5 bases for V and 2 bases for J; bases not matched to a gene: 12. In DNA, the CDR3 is TGTGCCAGTAGTCTACAATCTCCGGGACAGGGGCCCTACGAGCAGTACTTC. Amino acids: CASSLQSPGQGPYEQYF.

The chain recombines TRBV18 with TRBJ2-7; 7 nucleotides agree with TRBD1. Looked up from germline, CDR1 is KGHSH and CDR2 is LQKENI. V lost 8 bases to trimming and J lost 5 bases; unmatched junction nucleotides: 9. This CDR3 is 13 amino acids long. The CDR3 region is CASTQVQGDEQYF. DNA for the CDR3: TGTGCCAGCACCCAAGTGCAGGGGGACGAGCAGTACTTC.

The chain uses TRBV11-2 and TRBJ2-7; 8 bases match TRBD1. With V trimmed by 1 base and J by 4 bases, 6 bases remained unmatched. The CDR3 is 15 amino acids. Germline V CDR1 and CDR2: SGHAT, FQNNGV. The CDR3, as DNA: TGTGCCAGCAGCTTAGGGACAGGGTCTATTTACGAGCAGTACTTC. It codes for CASSLGTGSIYEQYF.

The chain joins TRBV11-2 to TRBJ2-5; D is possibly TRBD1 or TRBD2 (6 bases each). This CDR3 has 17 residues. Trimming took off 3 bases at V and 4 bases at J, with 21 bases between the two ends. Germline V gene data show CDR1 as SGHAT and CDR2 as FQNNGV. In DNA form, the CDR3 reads TGTGCCAGCAGCTTTAGGGCGACCTCGGGGGCCGGAGAGACCCAGTACTTC. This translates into CASSFRATSGAGETQYF.

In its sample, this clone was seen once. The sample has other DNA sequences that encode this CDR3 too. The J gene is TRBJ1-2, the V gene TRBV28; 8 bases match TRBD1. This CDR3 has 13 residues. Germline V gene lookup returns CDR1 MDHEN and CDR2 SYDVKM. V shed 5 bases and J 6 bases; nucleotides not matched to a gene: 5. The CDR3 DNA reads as TGTGCCAGCAGTGGGGACAGGAACGATGGCTACACCTTC. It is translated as CASSGDRNDGYTF.

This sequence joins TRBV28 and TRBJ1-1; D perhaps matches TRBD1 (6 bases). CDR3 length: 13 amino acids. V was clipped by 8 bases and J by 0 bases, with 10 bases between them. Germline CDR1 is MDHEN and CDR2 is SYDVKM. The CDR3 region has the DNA TGTGCCAGCTATTGGACAGTGAACACTGAAGCTTTCTTT. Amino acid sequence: CASYWTVNTEAFF.

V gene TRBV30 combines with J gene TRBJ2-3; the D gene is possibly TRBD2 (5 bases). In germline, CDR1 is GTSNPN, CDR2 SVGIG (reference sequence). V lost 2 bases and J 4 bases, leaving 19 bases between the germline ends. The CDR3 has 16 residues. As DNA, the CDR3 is TGTGCCTGGAGTCGTGGCGGGCTAGGAGGAGCAGATACGCAGTATTTT. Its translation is CAWSRGGLGGADTQYF.

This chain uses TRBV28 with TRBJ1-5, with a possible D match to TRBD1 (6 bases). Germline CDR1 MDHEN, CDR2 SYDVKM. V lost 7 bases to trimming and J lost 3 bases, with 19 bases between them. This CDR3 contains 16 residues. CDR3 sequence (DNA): TGTGCCAGCACCTTCCTCGACAGGCTCTACAATCAGCCCCAGCATTTT. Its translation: CASTFLDRLYNQPQHF.

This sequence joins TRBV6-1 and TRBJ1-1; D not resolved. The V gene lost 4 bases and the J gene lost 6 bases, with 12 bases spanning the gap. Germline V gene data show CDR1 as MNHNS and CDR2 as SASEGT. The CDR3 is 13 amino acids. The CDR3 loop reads CASSVGVTSEAFF. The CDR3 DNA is TGTGCCAGCAGTGTGGGCGTTACTTCTGAAGCTTTCTTT.

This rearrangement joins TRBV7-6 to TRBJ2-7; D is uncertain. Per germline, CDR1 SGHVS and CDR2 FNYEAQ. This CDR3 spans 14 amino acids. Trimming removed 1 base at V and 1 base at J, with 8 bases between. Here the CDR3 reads CASSLGPVSYEQYF. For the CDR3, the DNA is TGTGCCAGCAGCTTAGGGCCAGTATCCTACGAGCAGTACTTC.

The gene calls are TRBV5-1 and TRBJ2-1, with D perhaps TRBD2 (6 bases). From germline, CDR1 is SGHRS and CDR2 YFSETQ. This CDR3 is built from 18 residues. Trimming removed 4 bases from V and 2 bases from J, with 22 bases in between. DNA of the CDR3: TGCGCCAGCAGCGTTACTAGCTACCCACGTAAAACCTACAATGAGCAGTTCTTC. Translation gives CASSVTSYPRKTYNEQFF.

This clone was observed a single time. CDR3 sequence reads: CASSHRGPISYNEQFF. The CDR3, as DNA: TGCGCCAGCAGCCATCGGGGCCCCATATCCTACAATGAGCAGTTCTTC. The chain has TRBV4-1 and TRBJ2-1; perhaps D is TRBD1 or TRBD2 (5 bases each). The CDR3 runs to 16 residues. Germline CDR1 MGHRA, CDR2 YSYEKL. V lost 3 bases to trimming and J lost 1 base, with 13 bases between them.

This CDR3 reads CASSSTSGSYNEQFF. The CDR3 region has the DNA TGTGCCAGCAGCTCCACTAGCGGCTCCTACAATGAGCAGTTCTTC. The J gene is TRBJ2-1, the V gene TRBV7-9; 8 nucleotides line up with TRBD2. This CDR3 region has 15 residues. Germline V gene sequence: CDR1 SEHNR, CDR2 FQNEAQ (reference sequence). V gave up 4 bases and J gave up 0 bases; unmatched junction bases: 2.

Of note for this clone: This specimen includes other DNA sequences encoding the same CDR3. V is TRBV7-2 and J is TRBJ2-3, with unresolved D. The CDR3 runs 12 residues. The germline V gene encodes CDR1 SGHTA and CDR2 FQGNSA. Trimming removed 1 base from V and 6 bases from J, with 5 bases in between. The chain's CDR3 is CASSLGADTQYF. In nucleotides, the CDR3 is TGTGCCAGCAGCTTAGGAGCGGATACGCAGTATTTT.